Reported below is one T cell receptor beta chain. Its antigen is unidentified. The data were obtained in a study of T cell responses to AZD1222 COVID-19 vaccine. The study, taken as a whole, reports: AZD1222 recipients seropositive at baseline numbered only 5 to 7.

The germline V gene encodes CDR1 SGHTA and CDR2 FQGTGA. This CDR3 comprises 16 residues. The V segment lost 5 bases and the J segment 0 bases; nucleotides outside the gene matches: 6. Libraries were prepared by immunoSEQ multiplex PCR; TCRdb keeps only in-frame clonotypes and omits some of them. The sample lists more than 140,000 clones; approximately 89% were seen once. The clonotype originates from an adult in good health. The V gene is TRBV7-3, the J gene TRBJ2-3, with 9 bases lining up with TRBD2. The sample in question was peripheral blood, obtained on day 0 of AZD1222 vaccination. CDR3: CASSLTSGASTDTQYF. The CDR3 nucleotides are TGTGCCAGCAGCCTGACTAGCGGTGCTAGCACAGATACGCAGTATTTT.